Listed here are 15 T cell receptor beta chains from one sample, sequenced in a study of blood T cell repertoires in COVID-19. TCRdb keeps only in-frame clones here, not all; method: immunoSEQ multiplex PCR. The table includes 150,000 to 200,000 clones, 65% to 85% detected once. Sequenced: peripheral blood. The source of these receptors is a woman older than 75 with active or convalescent COVID-19.

Written as DNA, the CDR3 is TGCGCCAGCAGCCCGGACATATCCTATGGCTACACCTTC. Protein product: CASSPDISYGYTF. This sequence joins TRBV4-3 and TRBJ1-2; a weak D match, TRBD1 (5 bases). This CDR3 is built from 13 residues. CDR1 and CDR2 (germline): LGHNA, YSLEER. V was trimmed by 4 bases and J by 4 bases, leaving 10 bases between them.

The rearrangement joins TRBV19 to TRBJ2-7; D perhaps matches TRBD2 (6 bases). With 4 bases removed from V and 4 bases from J, the gap between germline ends came to 17 bases. This CDR3 region has 15 residues. The germline CDR1 and CDR2 sequences are LNHDA and SQIVND (reference sequence). CDR3 loop: CASSTSGGSSYEQYF. CDR3 in DNA: TGTGCCAGTAGTACCTCAGGAGGGAGTTCGTACGAGCAGTACTTC.

The sample holds one count of this clone. The chain employs TRBV4-1 and TRBJ1-4, with D perhaps matching TRBD1 (5 bases). This CDR3 is built from 15 residues. Trimming removed 2 bases at V and 3 bases at J, with 10 bases between. Per the germline V gene, CDR1 is MGHRA and CDR2 is YSYEKL. CDR3 sequence: CASSQQGLSNEKLFF. The CDR3, as DNA: TGCGCCAGCAGCCAACAGGGTTTGTCTAATGAAAAACTGTTTTTT.

The rearrangement links TRBV7-8 to TRBJ1-2; TRBD1 matches 8 bases. The CDR3 length is 15 residues. The V segment lost 1 base and the J segment 2 bases; nucleotides outside the gene matches: 3. Germline CDR1 is SGHVS and CDR2 is FQNEAQ. The CDR3 DNA reads TGTGCCAGCAGCTTAGGACAGGGGATAAACTATGGCTACACCTTC. Its protein product is CASSLGQGINYGYTF.

The rearrangement links TRBV10-3 to TRBJ2-2; the match to TRBD1 covers 10 bases. The CDR3 runs 16 residues. Germline loops: CDR1 ENHRY, CDR2 SYGVKD. Losses at the gene ends were 6 bases for V and 0 bases for J; bases not matched to a gene: 4. The CDR3 nucleotides read TGTGCCATCAGGGGGGACAGGGGATCGAACACCGGGGAGCTGTTTTTT. Encoded protein: CAIRGDRGSNTGELFF.

This rearrangement joins TRBV6-1 to TRBJ1-3; the match to TRBD1 covers 10 bases. The CDR3 contains 17 residues. Trimming removed 3 bases from V and 3 bases from J; junction bases left unmatched: 8. Germline-derived CDR1 and CDR2 are MNHNS and SASEGT. The CDR3 nucleotides read TGTGCCAGCAGTGACCCCGGGACAGGGGCCAGTGGAAACACCATATATTTT. It yields the protein CASSDPGTGASGNTIYF.

This chain links TRBV6-5 with TRBJ1-4; D gene uncertain. The CDR3 has 14 amino acids. In germline, CDR1 is MNHEY, CDR2 SVGAGI. V was clipped by 6 bases and J by 5 bases, with 13 bases between them. This CDR3 reads CASRPLPENEKLFF. Written as DNA, the CDR3 is TGTGCCAGCAGACCTTTGCCGGAGAATGAAAAACTGTTTTTT.

The table lists this clone with a count of one. V usage is TRBV24-1 and J usage is TRBJ2-1, with 7 positions matching TRBD2. The trim removed 9 bases at V and 4 bases at J, leaving 5 bases unmatched. This CDR3 comprises 13 residues. CDR1 is KGHDR and CDR2 is SFDVKD in the germline V gene. CDR3 in amino acids: CATQRRGYNEQFF. The CDR3 region has the DNA TGTGCCACCCAACGGCGGGGGTACAATGAGCAGTTCTTC.

This chain connects TRBV2 to TRBJ2-3; unclear D gene. The CDR3 has 12 amino acids. V lost 5 bases, J lost 5 bases, and 8 bases lay in between. Germline V gives CDR1 SNHLY, CDR2 FYNNEI. The CDR3 DNA is TGTGCCAGCAGTCCCCTACGAGATACGCAGTATTTT. Encoded protein: CASSPLRDTQYF.

This clone was seen once. The chain has TRBV11-2 and TRBJ1-2; 9 bases line up with TRBD1. V was clipped by 5 bases and J by 12 bases; unmatched bases: 13. Per germline, CDR1 SGHAT and CDR2 FQNNGV. CDR3 size: 14 residues. The CDR3 coding sequence is TGTGCCAGCAGCGAGTCGGCCGGGACAGGGTGGAACACCTTC. Encoded protein: CASSESAGTGWNTF.

CDR3 sequence reads: CASSFPQENIQYF. DNA of the CDR3: TGTGCCAGCAGCTTTCCGCAGGAAAACATTCAGTACTTC. The V and J genes are TRBV7-9 and TRBJ2-4; D is unresolved. The CDR3 spans 13 residues. The germline gives CDR1 SEHNR, CDR2 FQNEAQ (reference sequence). Trimming shortened V by 3 bases and J by 5 bases, and 8 bases separated the two germline ends.

The V gene is TRBV30, the J gene TRBJ1-1; no reliable D call. Trimming left V 5 bases short and J 5 bases short, with 12 bases between. The CDR3 is 12 residues long. The germline CDR1 and CDR2 sequences are GTSNPN and SVGIG (reference sequence). CDR3 sequence reads: CAWGKGGTEAFF. In DNA form, the CDR3 reads TGTGCCTGGGGGAAAGGAGGAACTGAAGCTTTCTTT.

V and J are TRBV27 and TRBJ1-5; TRBD1 might be the D (6 bases). The V end lost 1 base, the J end lost 4 bases, and 17 bases lay between the germline ends. This CDR3 spans 17 amino acids. Germline CDR1 MNHEY, CDR2 SMNVEV (reference sequence). CDR3 in amino acids: CASSLFPYPQGNQPQHF. CDR3 DNA sequence: TGTGCCAGCAGTTTATTCCCCTATCCACAGGGAAATCAGCCCCAGCATTTT.

The chain carries TRBV25-1 and TRBJ2-2; D is possibly TRBD1 (5 bases). CDR1 and CDR2 from the germline V gene are MGHDK and SYGVNS. V was pared by 3 bases and J by 0 bases, with 8 bases between. This CDR3 spans 15 amino acids. CDR3 amino acids: CASSEYRPNTGELFF. The CDR3 bases are TGTGCCAGCAGTGAGTACAGGCCGAACACCGGGGAGCTGTTTTTT.

This clone was observed a single time. V usage is TRBV4-3 and J usage is TRBJ1-2, with D tentatively TRBD1 (5 bases). There are 15 residues in the CDR3. V was trimmed by 0 bases and J by 4 bases, leaving 12 bases between them. CDR1 and CDR2 (germline): LGHNA, YSLEER. CDR3 coding DNA: TGCGCCAGCAGCCAAGATGGGGGGGACCCCTATGGCTACACCTTC. It encodes CASSQDGGDPYGYTF.